This passage covers 2 T cell receptor beta chains from one sample sequenced in a study of blood T cell repertoires in COVID-19. Some clones are missing from TCRdb's copy, which holds only in-frame ones; the method was immunoSEQ multiplex PCR. The sample holds about 220,000 clones; 84% are singletons and the top ten take over 2.5%. The sequenced sample was peripheral blood. The receptors were sampled from a woman aged 25 to 39 who had recovered from COVID-19.

The chain recombines TRBV7-2 with TRBJ2-7, with 9 bases identical to TRBD2. Germline lookup yields CDR1 SGHTA and CDR2 FQGNSA. This CDR3 region has 14 residues. J gave up 2 bases and V 5 bases, and 4 bases lay outside the gene matches. The CDR3, as DNA: TGTGCCAGCAGCCAGACTAGCGGACCCTACGAGCAGTACTTC. Its translation is CASSQTSGPYEQYF.

The chain links TRBV9 to TRBJ2-2, with 12 bases aligning to TRBD2. Germline V gene data show CDR1 as SGDLS and CDR2 as YYNGEE. V shed 4 bases and J 4 bases; nucleotides not matched to a gene: 2. This CDR3 has 15 amino acids. The CDR3 DNA reads as TGTGCCAGCAGCCAACTAGCGGGAGGCACCGGGGAGCTGTTTTTT. Translated, it gives CASSQLAGGTGELFF.